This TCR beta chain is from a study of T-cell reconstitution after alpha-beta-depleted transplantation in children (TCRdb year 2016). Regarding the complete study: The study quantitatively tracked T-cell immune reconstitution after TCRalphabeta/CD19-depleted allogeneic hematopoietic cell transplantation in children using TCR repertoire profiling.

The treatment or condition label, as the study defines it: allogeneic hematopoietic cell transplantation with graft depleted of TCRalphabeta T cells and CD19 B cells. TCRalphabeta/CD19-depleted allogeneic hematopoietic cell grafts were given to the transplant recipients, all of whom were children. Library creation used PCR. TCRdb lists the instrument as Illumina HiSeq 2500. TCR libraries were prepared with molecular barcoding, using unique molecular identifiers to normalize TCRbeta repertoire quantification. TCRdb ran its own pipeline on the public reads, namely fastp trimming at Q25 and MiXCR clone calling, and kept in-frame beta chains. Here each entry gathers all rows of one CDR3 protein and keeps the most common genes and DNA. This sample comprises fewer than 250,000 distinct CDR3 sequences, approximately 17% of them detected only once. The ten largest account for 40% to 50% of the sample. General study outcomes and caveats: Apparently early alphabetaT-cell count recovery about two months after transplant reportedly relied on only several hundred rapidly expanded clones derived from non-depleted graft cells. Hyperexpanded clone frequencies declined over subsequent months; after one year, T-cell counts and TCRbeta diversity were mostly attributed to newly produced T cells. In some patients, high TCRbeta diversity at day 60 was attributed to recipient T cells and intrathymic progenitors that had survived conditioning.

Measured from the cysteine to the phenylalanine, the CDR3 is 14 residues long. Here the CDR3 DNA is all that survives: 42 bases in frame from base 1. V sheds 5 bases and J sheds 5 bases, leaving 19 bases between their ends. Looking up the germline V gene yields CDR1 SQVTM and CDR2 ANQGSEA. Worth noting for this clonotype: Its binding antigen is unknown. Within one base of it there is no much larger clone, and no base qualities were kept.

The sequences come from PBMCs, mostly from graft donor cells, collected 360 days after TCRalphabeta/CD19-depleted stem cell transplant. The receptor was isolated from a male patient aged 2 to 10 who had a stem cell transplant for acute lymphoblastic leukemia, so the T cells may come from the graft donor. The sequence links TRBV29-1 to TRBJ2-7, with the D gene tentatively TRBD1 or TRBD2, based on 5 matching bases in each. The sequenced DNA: TGCAGCGTTTCAGACCTCGGGACGGTCAACGAGCAGTACTTC. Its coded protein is CSVSDLGTVNEQYF.